Listed below are T cell receptor beta chains from one sample, sequenced in a study of blood T cell repertoires in COVID-19. Here immunoSEQ multiplex PCR was the method, and the copy in TCRdb shows in-frame clones only, minus some. The sample includes over 150,000 clones, about 79% seen only once; the top ten take about 25%. Sample: peripheral blood. Receptor source: a woman in her sixties or seventies with acute or convalescent COVID-19. The CDR3 runs from the conserved cysteine through the conserved F or W. Each record gives: D gene, J gene, V gene, clone size, CDR3 protein, CDR3 DNA. The D gene is left open where the match is weak. Clone size is given for some rows only: seen once, a few or many times, or a class if the clone is expanded.

d_call: TRBD2; j_call: TRBJ2-1; v_call: TRBV9; clone_size: few; cdr3_aa: CASSAHGTSGYNEQFF; cdr3_nt: TGTGCCAGCAGCGCCCACGGGACTAGCGGATACAATGAGCAGTTCTTC
d_call: TRBD1; j_call: TRBJ2-1; v_call: TRBV7-2; clone_size: NA; cdr3_aa: CATSRDSSYNEQFF; cdr3_nt: TGTGCCACGTCAAGGGACAGCTCCTACAATGAGCAGTTCTTC
d_call: NA; j_call: TRBJ2-1; v_call: TRBV3-1/TRBV3-2; clone_size: NA; cdr3_aa: CASSQVARLYNEQFF; cdr3_nt: TGTGCCAGCAGCCAAGTGGCTAGACTGTACAATGAGCAGTTCTTC
d_call: NA; j_call: TRBJ1-2; v_call: TRBV4-1; clone_size: once; cdr3_aa: CASSLEGTGRGYTF; cdr3_nt: TGCGCCAGCAGCCTCGAAGGGACTGGGCGAGGCTACACCTTC
d_call: NA; j_call: TRBJ1-2; v_call: TRBV18; clone_size: NA; cdr3_aa: CASSGSGLLYLTYGYTF; cdr3_nt: TGTGCCAGCTCAGGTTCGGGTCTTTTGTATCTGACGTATGGCTACACCTTC
d_call: TRBD2; j_call: TRBJ2-1; v_call: TRBV4-1; clone_size: NA; cdr3_aa: CASSQGLAGFYNEQFF; cdr3_nt: TGCGCCAGCAGCCAGGGACTAGCGGGATTCTACAATGAGCAGTTCTTC
d_call: NA; j_call: TRBJ2-2; v_call: TRBV5-1; clone_size: NA; cdr3_aa: CASSFAAPNTGELFF; cdr3_nt: TGCGCCAGCAGCTTTGCGGCTCCGAACACCGGGGAGCTGTTTTTT
d_call: NA; j_call: TRBJ2-3; v_call: TRBV3-1/TRBV3-2; clone_size: NA; cdr3_aa: CASSQDWGPDTQYF; cdr3_nt: TGTGCCAGCAGCCAAGATTGGGGGCCAGATACGCAGTATTTT
d_call: TRBD2; j_call: TRBJ2-1; v_call: TRBV4-2; clone_size: once; cdr3_aa: CASSQAGLAGSRSSYNEQFF; cdr3_nt: TGTGCCAGCAGCCAGGCGGGACTAGCGGGAAGTAGGAGCTCCTACAATGAGCAGTTCTTC
d_call: TRBD2; j_call: TRBJ2-5; v_call: TRBV5-1; clone_size: few; cdr3_aa: CASSPLTSGSGGETQYF; cdr3_nt: TGCGCCAGCAGCCCCCTAACTAGCGGGAGTGGAGGAGAGACCCAGTACTTC
d_call: TRBD1; j_call: TRBJ1-2; v_call: TRBV27; clone_size: NA; cdr3_aa: CASSPLQGAYGYTF; cdr3_nt: TGTGCCAGCAGTCCGTTACAGGGGGCGTATGGCTACACCTTC
d_call: TRBD2; j_call: TRBJ2-3; v_call: TRBV27; clone_size: once; cdr3_aa: CASSWGLVTDTQYF; cdr3_nt: TGTGCCAGCAGCTGGGGACTAGTCACAGATACGCAGTATTTT
d_call: NA; j_call: TRBJ2-7; v_call: TRBV4-1; clone_size: NA; cdr3_aa: CASSLNFYSYEQYF; cdr3_nt: TGCGCCAGCAGCCTCAATTTCTACTCCTACGAGCAGTACTTC
d_call: TRBD2; j_call: TRBJ2-7; v_call: TRBV5-1; clone_size: NA; cdr3_aa: CASSRGTSGSVGEQYF; cdr3_nt: TGCGCCAGCAGCAGGGGGACTAGCGGGAGCGTGGGCGAGCAGTACTTC
d_call: TRBD2; j_call: TRBJ2-1; v_call: TRBV5-8; clone_size: NA; cdr3_aa: CASSYGGVEQFF; cdr3_nt: TGTGCCAGCAGTTACGGGGGGGTTGAGCAGTTCTTC
d_call: NA; j_call: TRBJ2-7; v_call: TRBV25-1; clone_size: NA; cdr3_aa: CASSPPRDIASEQYF; cdr3_nt: TGTGCCAGCAGTCCCCCCCGGGACATCGCTTCCGAGCAGTACTTC
d_call: NA; j_call: TRBJ1-4; v_call: TRBV27; clone_size: NA; cdr3_aa: CASTEVGGGEKLFF; cdr3_nt: TGTGCCAGCACCGAAGTGGGGGGGGGAGAAAAACTGTTTTTT
d_call: TRBD2; j_call: TRBJ2-1; v_call: TRBV5-6; clone_size: once; cdr3_aa: CASSLAGGPNNEQFF; cdr3_nt: TGTGCCAGCAGCTTAGCGGGAGGGCCGAACAATGAGCAGTTCTTC
d_call: TRBD2; j_call: TRBJ2-7; v_call: TRBV5-1; clone_size: NA; cdr3_aa: CASSVTSGSYEQYF; cdr3_nt: TGCGCCAGCAGCGTGACTAGCGGGAGTTACGAGCAGTACTTC
d_call: TRBD1; j_call: TRBJ1-1; v_call: TRBV29-1; clone_size: NA; cdr3_aa: CSAMGDRDTEAFF; cdr3_nt: TGCAGCGCGATGGGTGACAGGGACACTGAAGCTTTCTTT
d_call: NA; j_call: TRBJ2-1; v_call: TRBV2; clone_size: NA; cdr3_aa: CASSLEIDNEQFF; cdr3_nt: TGTGCCAGCAGTCTGGAGATTGACAATGAGCAGTTCTTC
d_call: TRBD2; j_call: TRBJ2-3; v_call: TRBV5-4; clone_size: NA; cdr3_aa: CASSPGRADTQYF; cdr3_nt: TGTGCCAGCAGCCCCGGGAGGGCAGATACGCAGTATTTT
d_call: NA; j_call: TRBJ2-1; v_call: TRBV7-2; clone_size: NA; cdr3_aa: CASSGPPTGYNEQFF; cdr3_nt: TGTGCCAGCAGCGGCCCTCCGACTGGCTACAATGAGCAGTTCTTC
d_call: TRBD1; j_call: TRBJ2-5; v_call: TRBV5-6; clone_size: NA; cdr3_aa: CASSVDGTGVKTQYF; cdr3_nt: TGTGCCAGCAGTGTCGATGGGACAGGAGTAAAGACCCAGTACTTC
d_call: TRBD2; j_call: TRBJ2-1; v_call: TRBV3-1/TRBV3-2; clone_size: NA; cdr3_aa: CASSQLGGSFREQFF; cdr3_nt: TGTGCCAGCAGCCAACTGGGCGGGAGCTTTCGGGAGCAGTTCTTC
d_call: TRBD2; j_call: TRBJ2-7; v_call: TRBV3-1/TRBV3-2; clone_size: many; cdr3_aa: CASSLQGLAGAPTYEQYF; cdr3_nt: TGTGCCAGCAGCCTCCAGGGACTAGCGGGAGCCCCCACCTACGAGCAGTACTTC
d_call: NA; j_call: TRBJ2-3; v_call: TRBV24-1; clone_size: NA; cdr3_aa: CATSRDNPSPYTQYF; cdr3_nt: TGTGCCACCAGTCGGGACAACCCCTCCCCCTATACGCAGTATTTT
d_call: NA; j_call: TRBJ2-5; v_call: TRBV4-1; clone_size: NA; cdr3_aa: CASSQFGGGGYQETQYF; cdr3_nt: TGCGCCAGCAGCCAATTTGGGGGAGGGGGATACCAAGAGACCCAGTACTTC
d_call: NA; j_call: TRBJ1-3; v_call: TRBV2; clone_size: few; cdr3_aa: CASSERGTGNTIYF; cdr3_nt: TGTGCCAGCAGTGAACGGGGGACTGGAAACACCATATATTTT
d_call: NA; j_call: TRBJ2-7; v_call: TRBV7-9; clone_size: NA; cdr3_aa: CASSLADSYEQYF; cdr3_nt: TGTGCCAGCAGCTTAGCGGACAGCTACGAGCAGTACTTC
d_call: TRBD1; j_call: TRBJ1-5; v_call: TRBV28; clone_size: NA; cdr3_aa: CASSFRDRGPIGNQPQHF; cdr3_nt: TGTGCCAGCAGTTTCCGGGACAGGGGACCTATTGGCAATCAGCCCCAGCATTTT
d_call: NA; j_call: TRBJ2-1; v_call: TRBV5-4; clone_size: NA; cdr3_aa: CASSLVGGTYNEQFF; cdr3_nt: TGTGCCAGCAGCTTGGTGGGCGGGACCTACAATGAGCAGTTCTTC
d_call: TRBD1; j_call: TRBJ2-1; v_call: TRBV19; clone_size: NA; cdr3_aa: CASSRLTGGVGEQFF; cdr3_nt: TGTGCCAGTAGTAGGTTGACAGGGGGGGTCGGTGAGCAGTTCTTC
d_call: NA; j_call: TRBJ1-1; v_call: TRBV18; clone_size: NA; cdr3_aa: CASSPQSGMNTEAFF; cdr3_nt: TGTGCCAGCTCACCACAGAGCGGGATGAACACTGAAGCTTTCTTT
d_call: TRBD1; j_call: TRBJ1-2; v_call: TRBV30; clone_size: NA; cdr3_aa: CAWFSTGGGYGYTF; cdr3_nt: TGTGCCTGGTTCTCGACAGGGGGTGGCTATGGCTACACCTTC
d_call: NA; j_call: TRBJ1-4; v_call: TRBV19; clone_size: few; cdr3_aa: CASSTGGGEKLFF; cdr3_nt: TGTGCCAGTAGTACAGGAGGAGGAGAAAAACTGTTTTTT
d_call: TRBD2; j_call: TRBJ2-1; v_call: TRBV5-4; clone_size: NA; cdr3_aa: CASSRRLAGGEQFF; cdr3_nt: TGTGCCAGCAGTCGTCGACTAGCGGGAGGTGAGCAGTTCTTC
d_call: TRBD2; j_call: TRBJ2-6; v_call: TRBV11-3; clone_size: NA; cdr3_aa: CASSPGGGTHGANVLTF; cdr3_nt: TGTGCCAGCAGCCCCGGCGGGGGTACCCATGGGGCCAACGTCCTGACTTTC